One and the same sample provided the 9 T cell receptor beta chains below, sequenced in a study of CD8 T cells in Susac syndrome. A quantity of roughly 0.5 to 1 ug RNA underwent reverse transcription using random hexamers. MiXCR was run by TCRdb on the immunoSEQ multiplex PCR reads, yielding one entry per CDR3 protein. The repertoire holds around 300,000 distinct CDR3 sequences, over 75% seen once, with 0.18% in the top ten. The sequenced material came from CD8+ T cells from PBMCs. Every receptor here comes from a human donor with multiple sclerosis.

The gene calls are TRBV7-9 and TRBJ2-3; D perhaps matches TRBD2 (5 bases). This CDR3 has 16 residues. V gave up 1 base and J gave up 6 bases, with 17 bases separating them. Germline assignment: CDR1 SEHNR and CDR2 FQNEAQ (reference sequence). CDR3 protein: CASSLGGHLATDTQYF. The CDR3 DNA sequence: TGTGCCAGCAGCTTAGGGGGTCACCTAGCAACTGATACGCAGTATTTT.

This clonotype was recorded many times. The CDR3 region is CASSPGGYEQYF. Here the CDR3 DNA reads TGTGCCAGCAGCCCCGGGGGCTACGAGCAGTACTTC. The chain uses TRBV27 and TRBJ2-7, with TRBD2 as a possible D gene (6 bases). CDR1 is MNHEY, CDR2 SMNVEV, per germline (reference sequence). This CDR3 is 12 amino acids long. Trimming cost V 6 bases and J 3 bases, with 9 bases left between them.

The genes are TRBV18 and TRBJ1-1; D is perhaps TRBD1 (5 bases). The V end was cut by 3 bases, the J end by 1 base, with 12 bases between. Germline values: CDR1 KGHSH, CDR2 LQKENI. This CDR3 is built from 15 residues. CDR3: CASSPPPQGNTEAFF. The CDR3 nucleotides are TGTGCCAGCTCACCTCCACCGCAGGGGAACACTGAAGCTTTCTTT.

The chain uses TRBV28 and TRBJ2-5, with D unresolved. Trimming took 5 bases from V and 4 from J, leaving 11 bases between them. CDR1 MDHEN and CDR2 SYDVKM come from the germline V gene. CDR3 length equals 13 residues. CDR3 loop: CASSPDNPETQYF. The CDR3 nucleotides read TGTGCCAGCAGTCCCGACAACCCAGAGACCCAGTACTTC.

This clonotype was recorded once. This chain joins TRBV19 and TRBJ1-2; TRBD1 matches at 7 bases. The CDR3 totals 15 residues. Trimming removed 5 bases from V and 1 base from J; junction bases left unmatched: 7. The germline CDR1 and CDR2 sequences are LNHDA and SQIVND (reference sequence). The CDR3 DNA reads as TGTGCCAGTAGTGACCCGGGACAGCTTAACTATGGCTACACCTTC. It translates to CASSDPGQLNYGYTF.

This chain uses TRBV10-3 with TRBJ2-7; D is unclear. This CDR3 comprises 12 residues. The V gene's germline CDR1 is ENHRY and CDR2 SYGVKD. V gave up 0 bases and J gave up 2 bases, with 2 bases separating them. The CDR3, as DNA: TGTGCCATCAGTGAGTCGACCTACGAGCAGTACTTC. Its translation: CAISESTYEQYF.

The rearrangement uses TRBV7-2 and TRBJ2-2, with D perhaps matching TRBD1 or TRBD2 (5 bases each). Germline values: CDR1 SGHTA, CDR2 FQGNSA. CDR3 length: 15 residues. Trimming shortened V by 0 bases and J by 5 bases, and 10 bases separated the two germline ends. CDR3 nucleotides: TGTGCCAGCAGCTTAGCGATAGGGGAGACCGGGGAGCTGTTTTTT. It translates to CASSLAIGETGELFF.

V gene TRBV12-3 or TRBV12-4 combines with J gene TRBJ2-7; the D gene is possibly TRBD2 (5 bases). This CDR3 is built from 15 residues. Trimming stripped 2 bases from V and 3 bases from J, with 14 bases between. Here the CDR3 reads CASSLSNDGVYEQYF. In DNA form, the CDR3 reads TGTGCCAGCAGTTTATCGAACGACGGGGTCTACGAGCAGTACTTC.

This chain uses TRBV11-2 with TRBJ1-2; D unresolved. The length of the CDR3 is 15 residues. V gave up 5 bases and J gave up 1 base, with 14 bases separating them. The germline gives CDR1 SGHAT, CDR2 FQNNGV. The CDR3 DNA follows: TGTGCCAGCAGCGTAGGGCCGAGCGTTAACTATGGCTACACCTTC. Translating gives CASSVGPSVNYGYTF.